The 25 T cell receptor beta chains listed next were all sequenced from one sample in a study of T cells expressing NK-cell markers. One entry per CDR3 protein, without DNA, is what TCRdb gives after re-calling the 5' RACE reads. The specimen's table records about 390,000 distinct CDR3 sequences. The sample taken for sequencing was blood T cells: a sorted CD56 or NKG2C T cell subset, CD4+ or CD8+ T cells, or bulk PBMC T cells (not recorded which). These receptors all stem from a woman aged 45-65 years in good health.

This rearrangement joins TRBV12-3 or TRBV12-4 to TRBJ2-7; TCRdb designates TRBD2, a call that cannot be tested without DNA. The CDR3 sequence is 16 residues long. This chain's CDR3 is CASSSHGSASSYEQYF.

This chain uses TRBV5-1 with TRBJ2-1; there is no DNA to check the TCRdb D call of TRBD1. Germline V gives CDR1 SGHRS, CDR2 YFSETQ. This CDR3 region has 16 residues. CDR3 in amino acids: CASSLAESQRPPEQFF.

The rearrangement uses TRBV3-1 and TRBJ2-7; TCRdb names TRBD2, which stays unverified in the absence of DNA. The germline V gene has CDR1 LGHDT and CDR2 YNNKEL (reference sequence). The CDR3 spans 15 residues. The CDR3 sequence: CASSQTSGTDYEQYF.

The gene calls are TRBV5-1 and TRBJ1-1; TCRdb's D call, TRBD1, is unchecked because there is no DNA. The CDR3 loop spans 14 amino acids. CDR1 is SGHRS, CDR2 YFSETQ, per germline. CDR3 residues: CASHPDRLNTEAFF.

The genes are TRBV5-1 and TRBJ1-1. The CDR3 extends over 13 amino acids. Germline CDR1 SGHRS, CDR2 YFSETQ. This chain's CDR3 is CASKQNPNTEAFF.

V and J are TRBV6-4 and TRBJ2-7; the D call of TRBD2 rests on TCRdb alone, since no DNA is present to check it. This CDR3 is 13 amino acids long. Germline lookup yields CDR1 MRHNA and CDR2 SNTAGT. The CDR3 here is CASSASGGYEQYF.

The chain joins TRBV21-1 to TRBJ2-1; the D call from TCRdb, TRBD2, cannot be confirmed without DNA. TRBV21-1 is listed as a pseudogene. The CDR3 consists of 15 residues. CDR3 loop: CASSEGLADNNEQFF.

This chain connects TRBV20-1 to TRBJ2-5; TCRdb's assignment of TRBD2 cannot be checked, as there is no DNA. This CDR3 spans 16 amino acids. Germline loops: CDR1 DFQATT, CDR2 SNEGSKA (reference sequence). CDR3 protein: CSARDPKTTRRETQYF.

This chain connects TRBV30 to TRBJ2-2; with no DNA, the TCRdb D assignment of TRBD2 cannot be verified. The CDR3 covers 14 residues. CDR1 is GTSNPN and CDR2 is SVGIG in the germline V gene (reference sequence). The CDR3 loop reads CAWRGLPRNPELFF.

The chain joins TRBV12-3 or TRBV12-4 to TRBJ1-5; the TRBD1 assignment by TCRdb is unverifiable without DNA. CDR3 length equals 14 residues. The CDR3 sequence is CASQTGVSNQPQHF.

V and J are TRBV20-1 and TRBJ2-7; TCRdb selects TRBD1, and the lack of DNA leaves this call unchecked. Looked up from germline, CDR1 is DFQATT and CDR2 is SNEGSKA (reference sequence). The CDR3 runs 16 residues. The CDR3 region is CSARDSWGGGLMEQYF.

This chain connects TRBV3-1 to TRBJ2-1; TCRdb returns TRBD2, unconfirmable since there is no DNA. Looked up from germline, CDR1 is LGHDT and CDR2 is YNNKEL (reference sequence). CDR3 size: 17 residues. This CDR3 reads CASSQWGTSGRGDEQFF.

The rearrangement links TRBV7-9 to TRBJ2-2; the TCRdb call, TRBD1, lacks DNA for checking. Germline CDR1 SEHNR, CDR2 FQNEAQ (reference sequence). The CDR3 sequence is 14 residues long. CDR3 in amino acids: CASSQQGVSGELFF.

The CDR3 sequence: CASSLEGGVQETQYF. The chain carries TRBV5-1 and TRBJ2-5. Germline CDR1 reads SGHRS; CDR2 reads YFSETQ. CDR3 length: 15 residues. Based on the CDR3 plus reference TRBV5-1 and TRBJ2-5, the full variable domain is KAGVTQTPRYLIKTRGQQVTLSCSPISGHRSVSWYQQTPGQGLQFLFEYFSETQRNKGNFPGRFSGRQFSNSRSEMNVSTLELGDSALYLCASSLEGGVQETQYFGPGTRLLVL.

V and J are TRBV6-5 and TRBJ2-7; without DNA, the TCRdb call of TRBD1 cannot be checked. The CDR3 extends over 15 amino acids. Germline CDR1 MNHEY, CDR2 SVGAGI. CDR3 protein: CASSYSRGAENEQYF.

The chain's CDR3 is CASSHGGTGPYEQYF. The chain couples TRBV6-6 to TRBJ2-7; checking the TCRdb D call of TRBD1 is not possible without DNA. Germline V gene sequence: CDR1 MNHNY, CDR2 SVGAGI (reference sequence). CDR3 length: 15 residues.

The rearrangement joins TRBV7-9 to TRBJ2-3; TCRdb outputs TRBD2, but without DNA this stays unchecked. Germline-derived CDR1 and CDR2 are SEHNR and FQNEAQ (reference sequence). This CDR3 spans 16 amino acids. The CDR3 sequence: CASSLVAGTGTDTQYF. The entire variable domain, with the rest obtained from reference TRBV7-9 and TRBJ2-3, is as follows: DTGVSQNPRHKITKRGQNVTFRCDPISEHNRLYWYRQTLGQGPEFLTYFQNEAQLEKSRLLSDRFSAERPKGSFSTLEIQRTEQGDSAMYLCASSLVAGTGTDTQYFGPGTRLTVL.

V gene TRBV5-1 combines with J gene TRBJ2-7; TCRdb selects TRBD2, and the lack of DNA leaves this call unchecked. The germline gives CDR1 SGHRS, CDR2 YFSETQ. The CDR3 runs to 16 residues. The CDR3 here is CASSLGVKDYTYEQYF.

CDR3 region: CSVFPGNYGYTF. The rearrangement links TRBV29-1 to TRBJ1-2; TCRdb calls TRBD1, which cannot be checked without DNA. CDR1 and CDR2 (germline): SQVTM, ANQGSEA. This CDR3 region has 12 residues.

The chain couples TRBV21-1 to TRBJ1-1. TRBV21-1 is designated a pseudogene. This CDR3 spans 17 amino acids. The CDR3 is CASSKGGVVGMNTEAFF.

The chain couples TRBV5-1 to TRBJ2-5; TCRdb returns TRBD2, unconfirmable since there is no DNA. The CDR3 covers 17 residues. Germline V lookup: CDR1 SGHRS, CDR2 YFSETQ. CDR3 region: CASSRGAQRGLQETQYF.

CDR3 region: CASSWGLAGASSTGELFF. This chain uses TRBV5-1 with TRBJ2-2; TCRdb gives TRBD2 as the D gene, but with no DNA this cannot be confirmed. The CDR3 consists of 18 residues. Germline CDR1 is SGHRS and CDR2 is YFSETQ.

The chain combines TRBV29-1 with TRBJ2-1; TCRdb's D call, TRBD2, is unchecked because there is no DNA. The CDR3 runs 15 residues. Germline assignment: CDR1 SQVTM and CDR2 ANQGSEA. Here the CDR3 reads CSVEVAGVGYNEQFF.

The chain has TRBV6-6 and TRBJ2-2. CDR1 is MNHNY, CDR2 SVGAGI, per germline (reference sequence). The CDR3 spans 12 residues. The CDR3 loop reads CATAVGIGELFF.

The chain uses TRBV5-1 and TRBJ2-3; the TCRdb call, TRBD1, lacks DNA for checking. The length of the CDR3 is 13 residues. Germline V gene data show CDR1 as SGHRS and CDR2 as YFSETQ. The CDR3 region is CASVPSGTDTQYF. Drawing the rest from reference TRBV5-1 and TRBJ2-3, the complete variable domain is KAGVTQTPRYLIKTRGQQVTLSCSPISGHRSVSWYQQTPGQGLQFLFEYFSETQRNKGNFPGRFSGRQFSNSRSEMNVSTLELGDSALYLCASVPSGTDTQYFGPGTRLTVL.